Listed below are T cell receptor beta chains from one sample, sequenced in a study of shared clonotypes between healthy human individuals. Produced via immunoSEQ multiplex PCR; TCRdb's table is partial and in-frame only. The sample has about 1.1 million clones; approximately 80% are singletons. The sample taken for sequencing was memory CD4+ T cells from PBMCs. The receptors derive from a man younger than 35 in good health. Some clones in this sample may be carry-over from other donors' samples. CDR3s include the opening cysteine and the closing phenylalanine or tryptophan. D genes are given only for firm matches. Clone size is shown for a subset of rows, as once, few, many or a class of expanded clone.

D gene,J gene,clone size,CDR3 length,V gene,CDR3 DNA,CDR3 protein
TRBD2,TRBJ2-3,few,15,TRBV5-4,TGTGCCAGCAGCTCTGCGGGAGGGGGCACAGATACGCAGTATTTT,CASSSAGGGTDTQYF
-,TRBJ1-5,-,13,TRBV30,TGTGCCTGGAGTGTAAATAGCAATCAGCCCCAGCATTTT,CAWSVNSNQPQHF
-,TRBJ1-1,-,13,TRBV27,TGTGCCAGCAGCTCTTACGTTAGGACTGAAGCTTTCTTT,CASSSYVRTEAFF
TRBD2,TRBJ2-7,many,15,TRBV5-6,TGTGCCAGCAGCACAACCCCTAGCGGGAGTCGCGAGCAGTACTTC,CASSTTPSGSREQYF
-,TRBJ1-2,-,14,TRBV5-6,TGTGCCAGCAGCTTGTATCGGTGGGACTATGGCTACACCTTC,CASSLYRWDYGYTF
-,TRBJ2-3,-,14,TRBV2,TGTGCCAGCAGGATAGACCGGGCGGTGGATACGCAGTATTTT,CASRIDRAVDTQYF
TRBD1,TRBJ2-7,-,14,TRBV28,TGTGCCAGCAGTTTAGGGACAGGGGGATACGAGCAGTACTTC,CASSLGTGGYEQYF
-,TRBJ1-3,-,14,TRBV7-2,TGTGCCAGCAGTAACACCGGATGGGGAAACACCATATATTTT,CASSNTGWGNTIYF
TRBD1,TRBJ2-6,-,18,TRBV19,TGTGCCAGTAGTCGAGGGGGGACAGGGGCTTCTGGGGCCAACGTCCTGACTTTC,CASSRGGTGASGANVLTF
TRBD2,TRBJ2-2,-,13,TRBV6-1,TGTGCCAGCAGTGATCGGGGGGTCGGGGAGCTGTTTTTT,CASSDRGVGELFF
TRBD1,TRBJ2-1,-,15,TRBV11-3,TGTGCCAGCAGCTGGGACAGTACTACCTACAATGAGCAGTTCTTC,CASSWDSTTYNEQFF
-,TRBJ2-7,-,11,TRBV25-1,TGTGCCAGCAGTGTTTTCCACGAGCAGTACTTC,CASSVFHEQYF
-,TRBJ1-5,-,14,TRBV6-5,TGTGCCAGCAGTTACGTTAGATATGGAGAGCCCCAGCATTTT,CASSYVRYGEPQHF
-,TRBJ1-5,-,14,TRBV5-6,TGTGCCAGCAGCCGGCTTTCCGGGAATCAGCCCCAGCATTTT,CASSRLSGNQPQHF
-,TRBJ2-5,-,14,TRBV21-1,TGTGCCAGCAGCAAATTCACGGAGGAAGAGACCCAGTACTTC,CASSKFTEEETQYF
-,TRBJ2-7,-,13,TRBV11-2,TGTGCCAGCAGCTTAGAGGACTCCTACGAGCAGTACTTC,CASSLEDSYEQYF
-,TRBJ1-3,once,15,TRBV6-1,TGTGCCAGCAGTGAAGGGCCAGGGTCTGGAAACACCATATATTTT,CASSEGPGSGNTIYF
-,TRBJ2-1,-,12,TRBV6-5,TGTGCCAGCAGTTACTCGATAGGTGAGCAGTTCTTC,CASSYSIGEQFF
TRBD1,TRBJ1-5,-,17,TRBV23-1,TGCGCCAGCAGTCCCCGTAGACGGACAGGGGTAGAGTCAGCCCAGCATTTT,CASSPRRRTGVESAQHF
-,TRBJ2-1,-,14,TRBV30,TGTGCCTGGAGTTCGACTACCTCCTACAATGAGCAGTTCTTC,CAWSSTTSYNEQFF
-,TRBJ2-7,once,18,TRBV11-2,TGTGCCAGCAGCCCCCGGGGGACAGAAAGATCCTTCTCCTACGAGCAGTACTTC,CASSPRGTERSFSYEQYF
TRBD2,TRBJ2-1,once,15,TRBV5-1,TGCGCCAGCAGCTTGTGGCTAGCGGGAAACAATGAGCAGTTCTTC,CASSLWLAGNNEQFF
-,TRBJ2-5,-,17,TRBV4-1,TGCGCCAGCAGCCAAGAATCGTATGGTGGGAGGCAAGAGACCCAGTACTTC,CASSQESYGGRQETQYF
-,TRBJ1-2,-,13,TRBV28,TGTGCCAGCAGTCCAAGAATCAAGGAGGCCTACACCTTC,CASSPRIKEAYTF
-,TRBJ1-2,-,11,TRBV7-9,TGTGCCAGCAGCTTAGACAGGGGCTACACCTTC,CASSLDRGYTF
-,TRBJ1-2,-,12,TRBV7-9,TGTGCCAGCTCTCGCGAGACCTATGGCTACACCTTC,CASSRETYGYTF
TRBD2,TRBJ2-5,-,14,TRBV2,TGTGCCACCCGGGGGACTAGCGGGGGAGAGACCCAGTACTTC,CATRGTSGGETQYF
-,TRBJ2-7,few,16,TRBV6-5,TGTGCCAGCAGTTCGGACTACCGCCGTATTGGGAACGAGCAGTACTTC,CASSSDYRRIGNEQYF
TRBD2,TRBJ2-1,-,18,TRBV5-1,TGCGCCAGCAGCTCCATGACTAGCGGGGCTGGGACCTACAATGAGCAGTTCTTC,CASSSMTSGAGTYNEQFF
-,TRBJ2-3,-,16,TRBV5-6,TGTGCCAGCAGCTTAGGTCGAGACAGACATACAGATACGCAGTATTTT,CASSLGRDRHTDTQYF
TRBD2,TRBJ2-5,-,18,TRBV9,TGTGCCAGCAGCGTAGGGGCTAGCGGGAGCTCCCCGATAGAGACCCAGTACTTC,CASSVGASGSSPIETQYF
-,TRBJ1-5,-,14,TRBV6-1,TGTGCCAGCAGTCCAACAGGATTTTATCAGCCCCAGCATTTT,CASSPTGFYQPQHF
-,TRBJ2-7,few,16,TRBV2,TGTGCCAGCAGTGTGACGGCGGGACAGTCCTCCTACGAGCAGTACTTC,CASSVTAGQSSYEQYF
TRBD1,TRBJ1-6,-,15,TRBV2,TGTGCCAGCAGTGGCAGGGGGATGAGTAATTCACCCCTCCACTTT,CASSGRGMSNSPLHF
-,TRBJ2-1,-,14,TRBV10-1,TGCGCCACCAGGGGCGAGAATTCGGGCAATGAGCAGTTCTTC,CATRGENSGNEQFF
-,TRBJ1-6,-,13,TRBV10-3,TGTGCCGTCCACAGGGATGACAATTCACCCCTCCACTTT,CAVHRDDNSPLHF
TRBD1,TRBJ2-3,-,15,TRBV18,TGTGCCAGCTCCCCAGGACAGGGGCACACAGATACGCAGTATTTT,CASSPGQGHTDTQYF
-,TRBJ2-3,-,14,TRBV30,TGTGCCTGGAGTGTATTAGTTAGCACAGATACGCAGTATTTT,CAWSVLVSTDTQYF
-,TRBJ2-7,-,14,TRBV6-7,TGTGCCAGCAGTGCCTCAGGGGGGTTCCACGAGCAGTACTTC,CASSASGGFHEQYF
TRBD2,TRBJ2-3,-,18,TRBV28,TGTGCCAGCAGCCCCGTAGCGGGCAAACCGCCTAGCACAGATACGCAGTATTTT,CASSPVAGKPPSTDTQYF
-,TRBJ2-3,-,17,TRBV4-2,TGTGCCAGCAGCCGCTTACCCGGGGCCCCAAACACAGATACGCAGTATTTT,CASSRLPGAPNTDTQYF
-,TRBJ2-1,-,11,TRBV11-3,TGTGCCAGCCGTCGAGGGAATGAGCAGTTCTTC,CASRRGNEQFF
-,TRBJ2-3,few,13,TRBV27,TGTGCCAGCAGCTCTGGGTGGGCAGATACGCAGTATTTT,CASSSGWADTQYF
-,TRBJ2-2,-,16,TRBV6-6,TGTGCCAGCAGTTACCGGGCCGCGGGAAACACCGGGGAGCTGTTTTTT,CASSYRAAGNTGELFF
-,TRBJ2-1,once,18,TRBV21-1,TGTGCCAGCAGCCATAGAAGAGGGGCTAGCGGGCATTGCAATGAGCAGTTCTTC,CASSHRRGASGHCNEQFF
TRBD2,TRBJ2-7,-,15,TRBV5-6,TGTGCCAGCAGCCCAATAGCGGGAGGGTCCTACGAGCAGTACTTC,CASSPIAGGSYEQYF
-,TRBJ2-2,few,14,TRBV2,TGTGCCAGCAGTGAAAGGTCTAGCCGCCGGGAGCTGTTTTTT,CASSERSSRRELFF
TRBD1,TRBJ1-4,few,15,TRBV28,TGTGCCAGCGGCTTGGGACAGGGGCATAGTGGAAAACTGTTTTTT,CASGLGQGHSGKLFF
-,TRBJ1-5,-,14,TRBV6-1,TGTGCCAGCAGTGAACCTGGTAACAATCAGCCCCAGCATTTT,CASSEPGNNQPQHF
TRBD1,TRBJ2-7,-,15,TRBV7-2,TGTGCCAGCAGCTTTACCGGGACAGGGTCCTACGAGCAGTACTTC,CASSFTGTGSYEQYF
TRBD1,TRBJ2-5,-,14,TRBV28,TGTGCCAGCAGCCTCACCCGGGACAGGGGAACGCAGTACTTC,CASSLTRDRGTQYF
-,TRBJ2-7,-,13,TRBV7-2,TGTGCCAGCAGCCAGGGAAAAACCTACGAGCAGTACTTC,CASSQGKTYEQYF
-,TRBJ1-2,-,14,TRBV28,TGTGCCAGCAGTCGCAGGACGGCCCACTATGGCTACACCTTC,CASSRRTAHYGYTF